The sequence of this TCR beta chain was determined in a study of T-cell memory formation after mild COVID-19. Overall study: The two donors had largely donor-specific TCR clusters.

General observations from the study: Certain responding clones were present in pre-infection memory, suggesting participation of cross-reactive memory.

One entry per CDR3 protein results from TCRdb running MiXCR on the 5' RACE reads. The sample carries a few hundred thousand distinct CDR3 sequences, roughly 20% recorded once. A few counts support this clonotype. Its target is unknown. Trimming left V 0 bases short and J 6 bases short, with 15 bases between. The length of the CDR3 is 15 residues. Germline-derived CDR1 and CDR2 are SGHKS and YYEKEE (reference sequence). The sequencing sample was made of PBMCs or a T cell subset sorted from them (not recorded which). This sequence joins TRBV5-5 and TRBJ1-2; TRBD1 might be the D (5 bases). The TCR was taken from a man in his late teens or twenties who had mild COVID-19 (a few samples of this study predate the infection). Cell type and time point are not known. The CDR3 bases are TGTGCCAGCAGCTTGGCGCCGGGACGTCAAAATGGCTACACCTTC. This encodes CASSLAPGRQNGYTF. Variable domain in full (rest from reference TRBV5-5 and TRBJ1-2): DAGVTQSPTHLIKTRGQQVTLRCSPISGHKSVSWYQQVLGQGPQFIFQYYEKEERGRGNFPDRFSARQFPNYSSELNVNALLLGDSALYLCASSLAPGRQNGYTFGSGTRLTVV.